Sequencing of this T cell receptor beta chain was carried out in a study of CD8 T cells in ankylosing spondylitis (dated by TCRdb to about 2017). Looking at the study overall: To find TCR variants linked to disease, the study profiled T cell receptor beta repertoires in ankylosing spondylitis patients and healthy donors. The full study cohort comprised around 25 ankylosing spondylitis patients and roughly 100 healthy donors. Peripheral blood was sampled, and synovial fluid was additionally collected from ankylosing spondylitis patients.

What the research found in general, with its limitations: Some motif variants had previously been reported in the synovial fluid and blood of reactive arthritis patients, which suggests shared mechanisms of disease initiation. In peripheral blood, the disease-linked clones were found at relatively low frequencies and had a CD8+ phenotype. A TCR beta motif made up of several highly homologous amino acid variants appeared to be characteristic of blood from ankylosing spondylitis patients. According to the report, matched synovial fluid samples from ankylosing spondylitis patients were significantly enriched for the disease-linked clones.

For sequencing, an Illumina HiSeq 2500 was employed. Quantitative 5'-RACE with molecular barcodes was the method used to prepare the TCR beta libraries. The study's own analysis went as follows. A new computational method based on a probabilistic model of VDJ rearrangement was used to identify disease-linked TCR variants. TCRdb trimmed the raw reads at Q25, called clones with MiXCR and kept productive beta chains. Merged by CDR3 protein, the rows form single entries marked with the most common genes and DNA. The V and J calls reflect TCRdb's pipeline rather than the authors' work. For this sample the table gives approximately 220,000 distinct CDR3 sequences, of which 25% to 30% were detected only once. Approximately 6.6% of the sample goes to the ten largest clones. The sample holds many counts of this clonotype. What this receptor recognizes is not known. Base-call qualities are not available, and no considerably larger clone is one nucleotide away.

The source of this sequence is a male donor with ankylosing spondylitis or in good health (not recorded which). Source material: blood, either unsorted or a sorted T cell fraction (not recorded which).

The CDR3 sequence is CASSLVPVTYEQYF. In nucleotide form, the sequence is TGCGCCAGCAGCCTGGTGCCAGTTACCTACGAGCAGTACTTC. Recombination joined TRBV5-1 with TRBJ2-7; the D gene identity is not certain. From cysteine to phenylalanine, the CDR3 is 14 amino acids long. Of all the DNA, just the CDR3 is kept, 42 bases in frame from base 1. V and J are truncated by 4 bases and 2 bases respectively, leaving an intervening sequence of 13 bases. CDR1 and CDR2 are read off the germline V gene as SGHRS and YFSETQ.